This is a list of T cell receptor beta chains from one sample in a study of blood T cell repertoires in COVID-19. TCRdb's table, derived via immunoSEQ multiplex PCR, lists solely in-frame clones and lacks some. In the table there are 60,000 to 85,000 clones, around three quarters of which are singletons. What was sequenced was peripheral blood. The receptor source for this set is a human donor in a cohort sampled during active COVID-19. The CDR3 runs from the conserved cysteine through the conserved F or W. D genes are given only for firm matches. Rows give clone size only sometimes, using once, few, many, or a class for an expanded clone.

DNA	CDR3	J	D	V	size
TGCGCCAGCAGCCAAGCCACAGGGGTCGAGCAGTACTTC	CASSQATGVEQYF	TRBJ2-7	TRBD1	TRBV4-1	.
TGTGCCAGCAGTTACGCGGCCGGGACTCTTTACGAGCAGTACTTC	CASSYAAGTLYEQYF	TRBJ2-7	.	TRBV6-5	.
TGCGCCAGCAGCCAAAGACAGGATCCTCTGGCAACTAATGAAAAACTGTTTTTT	CASSQRQDPLATNEKLFF	TRBJ1-4	.	TRBV4-1	.
TGTGCCAGCAGTGAATACGCAGCTGAAGCTTTCTTT	CASSEYAAEAFF	TRBJ1-1	.	TRBV6-1	.
TGTGCCAGCAGTACAATTAGGGGTGGGGAGCTGTTTTTT	CASSTIRGGELFF	TRBJ2-2	.	TRBV6-5	.
TGTGCCAGCAGTTTGACTAGCGACCACAATGAGCAGTTCTTC	CASSLTSDHNEQFF	TRBJ2-1	TRBD2	TRBV28	few
TGTGCCAGCAGGGTAGCGGGAGGTCCAGACGACGAGCAGTACTTC	CASRVAGGPDDEQYF	TRBJ2-7	TRBD2	TRBV3-1/TRBV3-2	once
TGTGCCAGCAGAACGGGACAGGGAAACACCGGGGAGCTGTTTTTT	CASRTGQGNTGELFF	TRBJ2-2	TRBD1	TRBV28	.
TGTGCCAGCAGCGTTGGACTAGCGGCTTACAATGAGCAGTTCTTC	CASSVGLAAYNEQFF	TRBJ2-1	TRBD2	TRBV7-9	.
TGTGCCAGCAGCCAAGAAAGGGGTGGCGGGAGAAGGCAAGAGACCCAGTACTTC	CASSQERGGGRRQETQYF	TRBJ2-5	TRBD2	TRBV3-1/TRBV3-2	.
TGTGCCAGCACGAAAACGCTTGGGAGCACTGAAGCTTTCTTT	CASTKTLGSTEAFF	TRBJ1-1	.	TRBV6-5	.
TGTGCCAGCAGCTCGACGGGCCAAGAGACCCAGTACTTC	CASSSTGQETQYF	TRBJ2-5	.	TRBV11-1	few
TGTGCCAGCAGCTTAAATCCTGGACAGCTTCAAGAGACCCAGTACTTC	CASSLNPGQLQETQYF	TRBJ2-5	.	TRBV13	.
TGTGCCAGCAGAGCAGGGGTGGTCAGCAATCAGCCCCAGCATTTT	CASRAGVVSNQPQHF	TRBJ1-5	.	TRBV27	few
TGTGCCAGCAGAAGCACGATAGGCGGGAGATACTACGAGCAGTACTTC	CASRSTIGGRYYEQYF	TRBJ2-7	TRBD2	TRBV28	.
TGTGCCAGCAGCCAAGGTCCGAGCGGTACTAGCACAGATACGCAGTATTTT	CASSQGPSGTSTDTQYF	TRBJ2-3	.	TRBV3-1/TRBV3-2	.
TGTGCCAGCAGTCGACAGCGGAACACTGAAGCTTTCTTT	CASSRQRNTEAFF	TRBJ1-1	.	TRBV27	few
TGCAGCGTCCGAGGGGGGGAGGGCCGGAATGAGCAGTTCTTC	CSVRGGEGRNEQFF	TRBJ2-1	.	TRBV29-1	.
TGTGCCAGCAGTTTTGGGGACATGAACACTGAAGCTTTCTTT	CASSFGDMNTEAFF	TRBJ1-1	.	TRBV28	few